These 14 T cell receptor beta chains came from one sample sequenced in a study of cytomegalovirus exposure and HLA in healthy donors. The PCR was carried out with 60 Vbeta primers and 13 Jbeta primers. Measured with immunoSEQ multiplex PCR; TCRdb has only the in-frame clones, and not every one. Among more than 140,000 clones listed, around 80% were seen once. Sample: PBMCs. The receptors were gathered from a man aged 40-55 years in good health and CMV-seronegative.

The chain has TRBV5-1 and TRBJ1-1, with a tentative D call TRBD1 (6 bases). V was trimmed by 1 base and J by 4 bases, leaving 14 bases between them. CDR1 is SGHRS, CDR2 YFSETQ, per germline. This CDR3 is 15 amino acids long. CDR3 region: CASSLFGGASTEAFF. For the CDR3, the DNA is TGCGCCAGCAGCTTGTTCGGGGGGGCCAGCACTGAAGCTTTCTTT.

This clone occurred once. The chain links TRBV5-5 to TRBJ1-4; perhaps TRBD1 as D (6 bases). Trimming removed 1 base at V and 3 bases at J, with 7 bases between. The CDR3 totals 14 residues. Germline CDR1 reads SGHKS; CDR2 reads YYEKEE (reference sequence). The CDR3: CASSLSGANEKLFF. In nucleotides, the CDR3 is TGTGCCAGCAGCTTGTCAGGGGCTAATGAAAAACTGTTTTTT. Supplemented by reference TRBV5-5 and TRBJ1-4, the full variable domain reads DAGVTQSPTHLIKTRGQQVTLRCSPISGHKSVSWYQQVLGQGPQFIFQYYEKEERGRGNFPDRFSARQFPNYSSELNVNALLLGDSALYLCASSLSGANEKLFFGSGTQLSVL.

The gene calls are TRBV5-1 and TRBJ1-1, with TRBD1 identical over 11 bases. CDR1 and CDR2 (germline): SGHRS, YFSETQ. The J segment lost 1 base and the V segment lost 5 bases, leaving 10 bases of the junction unmatched. The CDR3 contains 17 residues. CDR3 nucleotide sequence: TGCGCCAGCAGACATCTCCCGGGACAGGGGGAGAACACTGAAGCTTTCTTT. It encodes CASRHLPGQGENTEAFF.

The chain joins TRBV6-4 to TRBJ1-4; 11 bases are a match to TRBD1. Trimming removed 6 bases from V and 7 bases from J; junction bases left unmatched: 4. The CDR3 is 14 amino acids. CDR1 is MRHNA, CDR2 SNTAGT, per germline. CDR3 sequence reads: CASRRDRGSEKLFF. CDR3 coding DNA: TGTGCCAGCAGGAGGGACAGGGGGAGTGAAAAACTGTTTTTT.

This chain joins TRBV5-4 and TRBJ2-1; D unresolved. CDR1 and CDR2 (germline): SGHNT, YYREEE (reference sequence). CDR3 length: 13 residues. The V and J ends lost 1 base and 7 bases respectively, with 9 bases between them. The CDR3 DNA reads as TGTGCCAGCAGCTTGCTACCCCGGAATGAGCAGTTCTTC. This translates into CASSLLPRNEQFF. Filled out from reference TRBV5-4 and TRBJ2-1, the complete variable domain reads ETGVTQSPTHLIKTRGQQVTLRCSSQSGHNTVSWYQQALGQGPQFIFQYYREEENGRGNFPPRFSGLQFPNYSSELNVNALELDDSALYLCASSLLPRNEQFFGPGTRLTVL.

This clone showed up just a few times. The genes are TRBV5-1 and TRBJ2-1, with 9 bases matching TRBD1. The V and J ends lost 0 bases and 3 bases, in that order; junction bases with no gene match: 1. Germline V CDR1 and CDR2: SGHRS, YFSETQ. CDR3 length: 15 amino acids. The CDR3 coding sequence is TGCGCCAGCAGCTTGGTGGGACAGGGCTACAATGAGCAGTTCTTC. It yields the protein CASSLVGQGYNEQFF.

The rearrangement links TRBV5-1 to TRBJ2-5; no clear D. CDR3 length: 13 amino acids. CDR1 is SGHRS and CDR2 is YFSETQ in the germline V gene. V lost 0 bases to trimming and J lost 1 base, with 4 bases between them. CDR3 protein: CASSLALQETQYF. CDR3 nucleotide sequence: TGCGCCAGCAGCTTGGCCCTCCAAGAGACCCAGTACTTC. The complete variable domain, with remaining parts taken from reference TRBV5-1 and TRBJ2-5, reads KAGVTQTPRYLIKTRGQQVTLSCSPISGHRSVSWYQQTPGQGLQFLFEYFSETQRNKGNFPGRFSGRQFSNSRSEMNVSTLELGDSALYLCASSLALQETQYFGPGTRLLVL.

This clone has just a few counts. This chain connects TRBV2 to TRBJ2-7, with D possibly matching TRBD1 (6 bases). Germline assignment: CDR1 SNHLY and CDR2 FYNNEI. The germline V and J ends were trimmed by 6 bases and 3 bases, with 15 bases remaining between them. CDR3 length equals 14 residues. DNA for the CDR3: TGTGCCAGCAGGAGGACAGAGCAGAACTACGAGCAGTACTTC. Encoded protein: CASRRTEQNYEQYF.

The chain carries TRBV14 and TRBJ2-7; TRBD1 matches at 9 bases. Trimming took 3 bases from V and 2 from J; bases not matched to a gene: 8. The CDR3 loop spans 16 amino acids. Germline assignment: CDR1 SGHDN and CDR2 FVKESK. In nucleotides, the CDR3 is TGTGCCAGCAGCCACTACCCGGGACAGGGAACCTACGAGCAGTACTTC. It codes for CASSHYPGQGTYEQYF.

A single count supports this clone. The chain couples TRBV7-9 to TRBJ1-2; tentatively, D is TRBD1 (5 bases). V gave up 0 bases and J gave up 0 bases, with 17 bases separating them. The germline CDR1 and CDR2 sequences are SEHNR and FQNEAQ (reference sequence). The CDR3 length is 18 residues. CDR3 DNA sequence: TGTGCCAGCAGCTTAGCGCGGGGCGGGCAGGGAGCTAACTATGGCTACACCTTC. Its protein is CASSLARGGQGANYGYTF.

This sequence joins TRBV2 and TRBJ1-2, with a possible D match to TRBD1 (5 bases). Germline V gives CDR1 SNHLY, CDR2 FYNNEI. V was trimmed by 5 bases and J by 0 bases, leaving 10 bases between them. The CDR3 length is 14 residues. The CDR3 spells CASSRDSSNYGYTF. The CDR3 DNA reads as TGTGCCAGCAGTAGAGACAGCTCTAACTATGGCTACACCTTC.

The chain joins TRBV5-1 to TRBJ1-4; a weak D match, TRBD1 (6 bases). This CDR3 region has 14 residues. In germline, CDR1 is SGHRS, CDR2 YFSETQ. Trimming took off 1 base at V and 3 bases at J, with 7 bases between the two ends. DNA for the CDR3: TGCGCCAGCAGCTTGCAGGGGCCTAATGAAAAACTGTTTTTT. This translates into CASSLQGPNEKLFF.

The chain has TRBV18 and TRBJ1-1; the D is unclear. Germline-derived CDR1 and CDR2 are KGHSH and LQKENI. Trimming removed 0 bases from V and 1 base from J, with 12 bases in between. CDR3 length: 16 residues. DNA for the CDR3: TGTGCCAGCTCACCACCCTTCTCGACACCGAACACTGAAGCTTTCTTT. It translates to CASSPPFSTPNTEAFF.

This clone was recorded a few times. The rearrangement joins TRBV28 to TRBJ1-2; 11 positions agree with TRBD1. Trimming removed 6 bases from V and 4 bases from J; junction bases left unmatched: 10. The germline CDR1 and CDR2 sequences are MDHEN and SYDVKM. CDR3 size: 16 residues. The CDR3 sequence: CASRLLDRGRVYGYTF. The CDR3 nucleotides read TGTGCCAGCAGGCTTTTGGACAGGGGGCGAGTCTATGGCTACACCTTC.